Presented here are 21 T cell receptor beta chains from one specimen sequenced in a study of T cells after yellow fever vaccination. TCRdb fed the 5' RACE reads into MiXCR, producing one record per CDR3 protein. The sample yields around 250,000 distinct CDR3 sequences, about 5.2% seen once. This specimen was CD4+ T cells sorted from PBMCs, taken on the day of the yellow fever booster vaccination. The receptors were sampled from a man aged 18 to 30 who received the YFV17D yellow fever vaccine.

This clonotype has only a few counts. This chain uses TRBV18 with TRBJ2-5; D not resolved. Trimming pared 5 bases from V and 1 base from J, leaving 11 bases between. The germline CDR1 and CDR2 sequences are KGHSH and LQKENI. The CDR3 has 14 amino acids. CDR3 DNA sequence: TGTGCCAGCTCATCCCCGACTCGCCAAGAGACCCAGTACTTC. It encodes CASSSPTRQETQYF. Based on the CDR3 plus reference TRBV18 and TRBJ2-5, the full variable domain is NAGVMQNPRHLVRRRGQEARLRCSPMKGHSHVYWYRQLPEEGLKFMVYLQKENIIDESGMPKERFSAEFPKEGPSILRIQQVVRGDSAAYFCASSSPTRQETQYFGPGTRLLVL.

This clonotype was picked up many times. The CDR3 here is CASSSYRGQNEQYV. The CDR3 DNA sequence: TGTGCCAGCAGCTCATACAGGGGGCAGAACGAGCAGTACGTC. This sequence joins TRBV5-4 and TRBJ2-7, with 9 bases matching TRBD1. Trimming cost V 3 bases and J 5 bases; bases outside gene matches: 6. CDR1 and CDR2 from the germline V gene are SGHNT and YYREEE (reference sequence). This CDR3 is built from 14 residues.

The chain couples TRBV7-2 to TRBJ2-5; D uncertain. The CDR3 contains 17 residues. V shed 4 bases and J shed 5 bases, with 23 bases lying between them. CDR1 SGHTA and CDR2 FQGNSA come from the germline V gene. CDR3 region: CASSYWAYRSAWETQYF. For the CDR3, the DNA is TGTGCCAGCAGCTACTGGGCCTACAGATCAGCTTGGGAGACCCAGTACTTC.

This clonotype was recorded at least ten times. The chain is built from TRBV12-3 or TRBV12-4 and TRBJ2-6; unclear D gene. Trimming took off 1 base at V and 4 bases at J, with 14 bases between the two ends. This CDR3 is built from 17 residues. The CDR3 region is CASSLVHMAAGANVLTF. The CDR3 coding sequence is TGTGCCAGCAGTTTAGTTCACATGGCAGCGGGGGCCAACGTCCTGACTTTC.

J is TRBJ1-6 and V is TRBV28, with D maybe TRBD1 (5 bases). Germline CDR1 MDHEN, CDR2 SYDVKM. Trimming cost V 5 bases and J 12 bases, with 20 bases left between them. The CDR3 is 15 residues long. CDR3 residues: CASSRPGTGYGPLHF. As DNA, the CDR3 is TGTGCCAGCAGTAGACCCGGGACGGGGTACGGACCCCTCCACTTT.

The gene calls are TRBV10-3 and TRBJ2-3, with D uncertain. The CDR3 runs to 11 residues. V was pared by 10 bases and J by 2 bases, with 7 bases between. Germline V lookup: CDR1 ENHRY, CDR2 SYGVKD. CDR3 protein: CATLITDTQYF. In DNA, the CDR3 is TGTGCCACCTTGATCACAGATACGCAGTATTTT.

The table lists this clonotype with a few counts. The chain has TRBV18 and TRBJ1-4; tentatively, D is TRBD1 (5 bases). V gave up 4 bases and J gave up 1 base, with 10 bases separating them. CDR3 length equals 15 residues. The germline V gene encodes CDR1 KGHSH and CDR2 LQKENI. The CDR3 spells CASSRPGGTNEKLFF. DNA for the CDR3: TGTGCCAGCTCACGACCCGGGGGAACTAATGAAAAACTGTTTTTT.

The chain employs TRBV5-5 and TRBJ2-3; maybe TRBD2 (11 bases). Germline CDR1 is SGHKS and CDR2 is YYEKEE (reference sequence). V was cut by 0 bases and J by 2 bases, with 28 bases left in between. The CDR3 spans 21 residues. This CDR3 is CASSLGDRGSRLAGNTDTQYF. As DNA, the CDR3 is TGTGCCAGCAGCTTGGGGGACAGGGGCTCCAGACTAGCGGGGAACACAGATACGCAGTATTTT.

The DNA for the CDR3 is TGTGCCAGCAGGATCTTAGCGGGGGGTTGGAATGAGCAGTTCTTC. This codes for CASRILAGGWNEQFF. The gene calls are TRBV12-3 or TRBV12-4 and TRBJ2-1; 10 nucleotides line up with TRBD2. V lost 6 bases, J lost 7 bases, and 9 bases stayed unmatched. The CDR3 extends over 15 amino acids.

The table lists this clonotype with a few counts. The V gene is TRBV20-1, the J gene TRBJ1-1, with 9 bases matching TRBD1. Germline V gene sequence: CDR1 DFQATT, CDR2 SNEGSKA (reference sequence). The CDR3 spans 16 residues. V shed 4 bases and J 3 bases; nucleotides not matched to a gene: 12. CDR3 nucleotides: TGCAGTGCTACCCCTGGGACAGGGTTAAAAGACACTGAAGCTTTCTTT. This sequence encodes CSATPGTGLKDTEAFF.

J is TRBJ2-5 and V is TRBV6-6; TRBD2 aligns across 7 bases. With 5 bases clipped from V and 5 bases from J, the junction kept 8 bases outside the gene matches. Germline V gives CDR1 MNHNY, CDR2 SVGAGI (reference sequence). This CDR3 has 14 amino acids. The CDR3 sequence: CASSVSGVRETQYF. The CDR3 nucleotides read TGTGCCAGCAGTGTGAGCGGGGTCCGGGAGACCCAGTACTTC.

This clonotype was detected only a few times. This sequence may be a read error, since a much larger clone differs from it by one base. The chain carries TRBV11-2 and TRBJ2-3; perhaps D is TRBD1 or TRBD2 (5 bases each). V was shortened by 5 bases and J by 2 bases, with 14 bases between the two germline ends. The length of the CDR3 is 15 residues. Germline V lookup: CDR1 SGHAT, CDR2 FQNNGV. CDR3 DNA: TGTGCCAGCAGCAGATTTGGGGGTGCCACAGATACGCAGTATTTT. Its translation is CASSRFGGATDTQYF. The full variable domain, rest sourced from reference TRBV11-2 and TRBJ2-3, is EAGVAQSPRYKIIEKRQSVAFWCNPISGHATLYWYQQILGQGPKLLIQFQNNGVVDDSQLPKDRFSAERLKGVDSTLKIQPAKLEDSAVYLCASSRFGGATDTQYFGPGTRLTVL.

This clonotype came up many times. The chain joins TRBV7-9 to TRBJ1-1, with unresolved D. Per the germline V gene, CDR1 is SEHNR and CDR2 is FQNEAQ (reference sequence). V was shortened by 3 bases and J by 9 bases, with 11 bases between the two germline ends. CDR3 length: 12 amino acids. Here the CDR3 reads CASSFDGTQAFF. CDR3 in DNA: TGTGCCAGCAGCTTCGACGGAACTCAAGCTTTCTTT. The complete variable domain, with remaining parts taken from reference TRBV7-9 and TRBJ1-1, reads DTGVSQNPRHKITKRGQNVTFRCDPISEHNRLYWYRQTLGQGPEFLTYFQNEAQLEKSRLLSDRFSAERPKGSFSTLEIQRTEQGDSAMYLCASSFDGTQAFFGQGTRLTVV.

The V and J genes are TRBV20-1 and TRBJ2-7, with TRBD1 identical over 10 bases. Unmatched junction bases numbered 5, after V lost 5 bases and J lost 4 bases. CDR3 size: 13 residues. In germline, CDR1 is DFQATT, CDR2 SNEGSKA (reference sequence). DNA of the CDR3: TGCAGTGCTCATCCGGGACAGGGGTACGAGCAGTACTTC. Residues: CSAHPGQGYEQYF.

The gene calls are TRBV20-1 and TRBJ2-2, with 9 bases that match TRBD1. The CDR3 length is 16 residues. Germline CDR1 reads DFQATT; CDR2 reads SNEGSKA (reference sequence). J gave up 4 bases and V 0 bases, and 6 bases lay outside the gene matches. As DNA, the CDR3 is TGCAGTGCTAGAGATGCCGGGACAGGGCCCACCGGGGAGCTGTTTTTT. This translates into CSARDAGTGPTGELFF.

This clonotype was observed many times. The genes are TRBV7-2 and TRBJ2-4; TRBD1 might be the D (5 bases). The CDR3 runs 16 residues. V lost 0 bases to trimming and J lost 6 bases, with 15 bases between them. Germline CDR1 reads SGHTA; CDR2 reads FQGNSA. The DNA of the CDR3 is TGTGCCAGCAGCTTAGCAAGTCGTCAAACAGGAAACATTCAGTACTTC. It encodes CASSLASRQTGNIQYF.

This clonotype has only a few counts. The CDR3 loop reads CAISEGAPDSNQPQHF. CDR3 in DNA: TGTGCCATCAGTGAAGGGGCACCCGATAGCAATCAGCCCCAGCATTTT. The J gene is TRBJ1-5, the V gene TRBV10-3; D perhaps matches TRBD1 (5 bases). Trimming took 3 bases from V and 0 from J, leaving 12 bases between them. The CDR3 totals 16 residues. The germline V gene has CDR1 ENHRY and CDR2 SYGVKD.

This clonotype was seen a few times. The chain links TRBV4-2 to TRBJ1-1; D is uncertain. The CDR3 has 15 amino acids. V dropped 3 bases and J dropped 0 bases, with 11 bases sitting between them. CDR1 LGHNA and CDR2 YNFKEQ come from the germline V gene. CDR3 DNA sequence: TGTGCCAGCAGCCAGGGGAGTAGCTTGAACACTGAAGCTTTCTTT. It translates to CASSQGSSLNTEAFF.

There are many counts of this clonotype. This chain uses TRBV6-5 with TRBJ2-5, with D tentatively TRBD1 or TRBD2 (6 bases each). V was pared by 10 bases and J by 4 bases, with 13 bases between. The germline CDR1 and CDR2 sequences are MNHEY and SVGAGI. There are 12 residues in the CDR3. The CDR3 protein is CATGRGGETQYF. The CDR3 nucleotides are TGTGCCACAGGCAGGGGAGGAGAGACCCAGTACTTC.

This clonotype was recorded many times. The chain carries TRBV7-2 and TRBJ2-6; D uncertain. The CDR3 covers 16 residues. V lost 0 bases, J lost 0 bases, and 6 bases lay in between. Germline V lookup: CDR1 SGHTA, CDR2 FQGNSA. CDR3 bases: TGTGCCAGCAGCTTAGCAACAGTCTCTGGGGCCAACGTCCTGACTTTC. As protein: CASSLATVSGANVLTF.

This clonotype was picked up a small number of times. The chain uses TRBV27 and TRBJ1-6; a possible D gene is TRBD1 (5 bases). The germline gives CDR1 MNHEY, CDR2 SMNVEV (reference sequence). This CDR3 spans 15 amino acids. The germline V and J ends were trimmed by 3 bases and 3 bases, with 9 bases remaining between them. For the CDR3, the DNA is TGTGCCAGCAGTTTGGGACGGAACTATAATTCACCCCTCCACTTT. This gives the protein CASSLGRNYNSPLHF.